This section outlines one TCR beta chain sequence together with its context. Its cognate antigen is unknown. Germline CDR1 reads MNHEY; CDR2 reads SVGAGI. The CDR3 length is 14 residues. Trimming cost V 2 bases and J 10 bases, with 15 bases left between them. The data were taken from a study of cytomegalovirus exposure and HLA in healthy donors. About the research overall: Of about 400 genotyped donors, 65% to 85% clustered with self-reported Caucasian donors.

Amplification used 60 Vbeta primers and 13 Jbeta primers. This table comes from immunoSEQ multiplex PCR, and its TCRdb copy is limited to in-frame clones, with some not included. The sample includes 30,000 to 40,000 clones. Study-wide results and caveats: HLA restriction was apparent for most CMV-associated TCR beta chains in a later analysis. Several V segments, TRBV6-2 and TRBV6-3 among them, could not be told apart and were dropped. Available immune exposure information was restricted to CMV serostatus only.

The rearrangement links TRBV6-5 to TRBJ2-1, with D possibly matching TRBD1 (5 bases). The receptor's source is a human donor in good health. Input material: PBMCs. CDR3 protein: CASSYRGPSGEQFF. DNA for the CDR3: TGTGCCAGCAGTTACAGGGGTCCCTCCGGCGAGCAGTTCTTC.